Reported below is one TCR beta chain. Profiled with immunoSEQ multiplex PCR; TCRdb holds only in-frame clones, not every one. The sample yields some 150,000 clones, approximately 86% seen once. The data stem from a study of blood T cell repertoires in COVID-19. CDR1 PRHDT and CDR2 FYEKMQ come from the germline V gene (reference sequence). This CDR3 spans 18 amino acids. Trimming cost V 5 bases and J 0 bases; bases outside gene matches: 8. The chain links TRBV13 to TRBJ2-1, with 12 bases fitting TRBD2. Specimen: peripheral blood. This receptor was obtained from a man aged 60-69 years with COVID-19, enrolled during active disease. The CDR3 nucleotides are TGTGCCAGCAGCCGAGCACTAGCGGGAGGTAGCTCCTACAATGAGCAGTTCTTC. Its protein is CASSRALAGGSSYNEQFF.